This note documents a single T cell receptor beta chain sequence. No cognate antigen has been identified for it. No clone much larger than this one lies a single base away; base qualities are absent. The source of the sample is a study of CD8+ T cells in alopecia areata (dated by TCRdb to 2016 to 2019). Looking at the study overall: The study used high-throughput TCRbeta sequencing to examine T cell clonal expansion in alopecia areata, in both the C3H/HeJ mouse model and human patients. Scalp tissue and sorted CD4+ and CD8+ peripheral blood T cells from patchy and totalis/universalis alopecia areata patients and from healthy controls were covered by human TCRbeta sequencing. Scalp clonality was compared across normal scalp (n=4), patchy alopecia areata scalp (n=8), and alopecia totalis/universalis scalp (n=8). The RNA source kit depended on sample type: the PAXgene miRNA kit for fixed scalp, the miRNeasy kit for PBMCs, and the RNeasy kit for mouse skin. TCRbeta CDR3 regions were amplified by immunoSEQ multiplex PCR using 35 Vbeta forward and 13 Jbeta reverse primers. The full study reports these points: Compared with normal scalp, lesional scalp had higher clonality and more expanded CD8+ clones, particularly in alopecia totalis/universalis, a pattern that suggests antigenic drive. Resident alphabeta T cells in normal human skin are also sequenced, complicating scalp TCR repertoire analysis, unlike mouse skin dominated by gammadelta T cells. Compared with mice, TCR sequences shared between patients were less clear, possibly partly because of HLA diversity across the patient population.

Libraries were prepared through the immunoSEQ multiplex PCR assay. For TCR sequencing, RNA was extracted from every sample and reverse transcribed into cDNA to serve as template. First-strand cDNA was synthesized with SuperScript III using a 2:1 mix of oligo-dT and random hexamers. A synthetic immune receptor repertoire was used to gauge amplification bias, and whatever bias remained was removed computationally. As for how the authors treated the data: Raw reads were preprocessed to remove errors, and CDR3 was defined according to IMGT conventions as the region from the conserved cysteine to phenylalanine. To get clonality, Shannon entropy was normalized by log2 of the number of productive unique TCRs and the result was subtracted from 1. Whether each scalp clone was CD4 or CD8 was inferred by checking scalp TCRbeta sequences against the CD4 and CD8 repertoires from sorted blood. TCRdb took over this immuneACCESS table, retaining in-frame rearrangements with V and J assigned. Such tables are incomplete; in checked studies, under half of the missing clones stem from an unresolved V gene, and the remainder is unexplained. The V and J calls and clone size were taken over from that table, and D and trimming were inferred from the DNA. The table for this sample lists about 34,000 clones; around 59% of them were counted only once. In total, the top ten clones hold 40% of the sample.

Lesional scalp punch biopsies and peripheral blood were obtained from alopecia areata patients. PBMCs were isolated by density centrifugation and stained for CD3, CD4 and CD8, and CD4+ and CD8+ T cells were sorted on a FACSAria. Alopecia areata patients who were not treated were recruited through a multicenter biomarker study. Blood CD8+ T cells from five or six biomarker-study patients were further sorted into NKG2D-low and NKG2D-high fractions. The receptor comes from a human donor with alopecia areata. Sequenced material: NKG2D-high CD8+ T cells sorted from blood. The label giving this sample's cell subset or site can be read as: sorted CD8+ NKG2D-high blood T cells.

The CDR3 reads as follows: CASSPGLNYGYTF. The nucleotide sequence is given as TGTGCCAGTAGCCCGGGACTGAACTATGGCTACACCTTC. The sequence links TRBV19 to TRBJ1-2; TRBD1 is a possible D gene, resting on 5 matching bases. The CDR3 contains 13 residues, cysteine and phenylalanine counted. Only the CDR3 region is kept as DNA, spanning 39 bases read in frame from base 1. Taken from the germline V gene (reference sequence), the CDR1 and CDR2 loops are LNHDA and SQIVND. V was cut back by 6 bases and J by 2 bases, leaving a gap of 10 bases between them. The reference TRBV19 and TRBJ1-2 proteins fill in what lies around the CDR3, so the full variable domain reads DGGITQSPKYLFRKEGQNVTLSCEQNLNHDAMYWYRQDPGQGLRLIYYSQIVNDFQKGDIAEGYSVSREKKESFPLTVTSAQKNPTAFYLCASSPGLNYGYTFGSGTRLTVV.